The 22 T cell receptor beta chains below come from one sample, sequenced in a study of Graves' ophthalmopathy and Graves' hyperthyroidism. The study amplified TCR beta CDR3 regions using RNA transcripts. HTBI primers were employed in first-round RT-PCR, then a second-round multiplex PCR followed. MiXCR, applied by TCRdb to the multiplex PCR reads, yields one record per CDR3 protein. The sample contains fewer than 650,000 distinct CDR3 sequences, approximately 22% of which appear only once. Sequencing was performed on peripheral blood. These receptors were obtained from a woman younger than 35 with stable Graves' hyperthyroidism. Some clones in this sample may be carry-over from other donors' samples.

This clonotype was observed at least ten times. The chain links TRBV5-1 to TRBJ2-5; 9 nucleotides match TRBD2. This CDR3 spans 14 amino acids. Germline trimming cut 9 bases from V and 2 bases from J; bases unmatched to any gene: 8. Germline CDR1 and CDR2: SGHRS and YFSETQ. CDR3 region: CATRSGGAQETQYF. Here the CDR3 DNA reads TGCGCCACCCGTAGCGGGGGAGCACAAGAGACCCAGTACTTC.

This clonotype was seen ten or more times. The chain uses TRBV12-3 or TRBV12-4 and TRBJ2-5, with a tentative D call TRBD1 (6 bases). The CDR3 extends over 13 amino acids. V lost 8 bases and J lost 5, with 15 bases in between. CDR3 nucleotide sequence: TGTGCCAGCGGAACCCAGGGGTGGGAGACCCAGTACTTC. It is translated as CASGTQGWETQYF.

This clonotype was seen at least ten times. V is TRBV19 and J is TRBJ1-2, with TRBD1 identical over 9 bases. The CDR3 sequence is 11 residues long. V lost 10 bases and J lost 4; bases outside the gene matches: 1. Germline values: CDR1 LNHDA, CDR2 SQIVND (reference sequence). CDR3 in amino acids: CATTGGYGYTF. DNA for the CDR3: TGTGCCACGACAGGGGGCTATGGCTACACCTTC.

The chain carries TRBV20-1 and TRBJ1-5, with D possibly being TRBD1 (5 bases). The germline V and J ends were trimmed by 0 bases and 5 bases, with 17 bases remaining between them. Germline-derived CDR1 and CDR2 are DFQATT and SNEGSKA (reference sequence). This CDR3 has 16 amino acids. The CDR3 sequence is CSARDWGKGNHQPQHF. The CDR3 nucleotides read TGCAGTGCTAGAGATTGGGGGAAGGGGAATCATCAGCCCCAGCATTTT.

This clonotype came up many times. V gene TRBV4-2 combines with J gene TRBJ2-7; TRBD2 aligns across 9 bases. J was trimmed by 1 base and V by 1 base; bases with no gene match: 5. In germline, CDR1 is LGHNA, CDR2 YNFKEQ. The CDR3 is 16 amino acids. CDR3 residues: CASSQGLAATSYEQYF. The CDR3 coding sequence is TGTGCCAGCAGCCAAGGACTAGCGGCTACTTCCTACGAGCAGTACTTC.

This clonotype was observed at least ten times. The genes are TRBV9 and TRBJ2-6, with unresolved D. The CDR3 loop spans 15 amino acids. Trimming shortened V by 4 bases and J by 0 bases, and 8 bases separated the two germline ends. The V gene's germline CDR1 is SGDLS and CDR2 YYNGEE. CDR3 bases: TGTGCCAGCAGCCCCAGTCGCTCTGGGGCCAACGTCCTGACTTTC. Its translation is CASSPSRSGANVLTF.

This clonotype appeared many times. The chain is built from TRBV4-1 and TRBJ1-1; unclear D gene. Germline CDR1 reads MGHRA; CDR2 reads YSYEKL. The CDR3 sequence is 15 residues long. The V end lost 3 bases, the J end lost 1 base, and 12 bases lay between the germline ends. CDR3 sequence: CASSHPAEGNTEAFF. As DNA, the CDR3 is TGCGCCAGCAGCCATCCGGCGGAGGGGAACACTGAAGCTTTCTTT.

This sequence joins TRBV4-1 and TRBJ1-5; the D gene is possibly TRBD1 (5 bases). CDR1 is MGHRA and CDR2 is YSYEKL in the germline V gene. The CDR3 totals 15 residues. Trimming left V 0 bases short and J 7 bases short, with 13 bases between. CDR3 nucleotides: TGCGCCAGCAGCCAAGATTTCAGGGAGGGACAGCCCCAGCATTTT. Translating gives CASSQDFREGQPQHF.

There are a few counts of this clonotype. V is TRBV6-1 and J is TRBJ1-6; D may be TRBD1 (5 bases). There are 16 residues in the CDR3. Trimming shortened V by 2 bases and J by 7 bases, and 15 bases separated the two germline ends. CDR1 is MNHNS and CDR2 is SASEGT in the germline V gene. CDR3 amino acids: CASSEIGWGENSPLHF. Here the CDR3 DNA reads TGTGCCAGCAGTGAAATCGGTTGGGGGGAAAATTCACCCCTCCACTTT.

This clonotype appeared a few times. The gene calls are TRBV20-1 and TRBJ1-5; 8 bases are a match to TRBD1. With V trimmed by 7 bases and J by 4 bases, 15 bases remained unmatched. From germline, CDR1 is DFQATT and CDR2 SNEGSKA (reference sequence). This CDR3 spans 16 amino acids. The DNA of the CDR3 is TGCAGTGTTCTAGGACAGGGAGGTTTAGGGAATCAGCCCCAGCATTTT. This sequence encodes CSVLGQGGLGNQPQHF.

This chain joins TRBV6-1 and TRBJ1-6; D is undetermined. This CDR3 has 17 amino acids. Per germline, CDR1 MNHNS and CDR2 SASEGT. V gave up 6 bases and J gave up 0 bases, with 15 bases separating them. DNA of the CDR3: TGTGCCAGCAGGCTACAGCTTCTCGACTCCTATAATTCACCCCTCCACTTT. Protein product: CASRLQLLDSYNSPLHF.

V and J are TRBV15 and TRBJ2-7; the D gene is possibly TRBD1 (5 bases). This CDR3 has 15 amino acids. V was clipped by 0 bases and J by 6 bases, with 15 bases between them. The germline V gene has CDR1 LNHNV and CDR2 YYDKDF (reference sequence). The CDR3 region has the DNA TGTGCCACCAGCAGAGAGGGGCAGGTTGTGCGCGAGCAGTACTTC. This codes for CATSREGQVVREQYF.

This clonotype was seen many times. The genes are TRBV2 and TRBJ2-7; 7 nucleotides agree with TRBD1. V trimming: 4 bases; J trimming: 4 bases; junction bases outside the gene matches: 10. The CDR3 has 15 residues. Germline V gives CDR1 SNHLY, CDR2 FYNNEI. The DNA for the CDR3 is TGTGCCAGCAGTGCCACCTCCGGGACAGCTTACGAGCAGTACTTC. This gives the protein CASSATSGTAYEQYF.

Ten or more counts support this clonotype. V usage is TRBV6-2 or TRBV6-3 and J usage is TRBJ2-3, with TRBD2 matching 10 bases. CDR1 and CDR2 from the germline V gene are MNHEY and SVGEGT. There are 16 residues in the CDR3. After removal of 7 bases from V and 2 bases from J, the junction contained 9 bases not matched to a gene. The DNA for the CDR3 is TGTGCCAGCAACCGAGGACTAGCGGACACCACAGATACGCAGTATTTT. This gives the protein CASNRGLADTTDTQYF.

This clonotype was observed once. The rearrangement links TRBV28 to TRBJ1-1; D gene ambiguous. CDR1 and CDR2 (germline): MDHEN, SYDVKM. Trimming took off 5 bases at V and 0 bases at J, with 13 bases between the two ends. The CDR3 is 15 amino acids. The CDR3 loop reads CASSPIGDMNTEAFF. As DNA, the CDR3 is TGTGCCAGCAGTCCCATAGGAGATATGAACACTGAAGCTTTCTTT.

Ten or more counts support this clonotype. V usage is TRBV2 and J usage is TRBJ1-1; D not certain. Germline CDR1 and CDR2: SNHLY and FYNNEI. Trimming pared 7 bases from V and 3 bases from J, leaving 9 bases between. The CDR3 has 12 amino acids. CDR3 region: CASNRPDTEAFF. In nucleotides, the CDR3 is TGTGCCAGCAACCGCCCTGACACTGAAGCTTTCTTT.

Here the CDR3 reads CSARGLTVNTEAFF. CDR3 bases: TGCAGTGCTAGAGGTCTGACAGTGAACACTGAAGCTTTCTTT. The J gene is TRBJ1-1, the V gene TRBV20-1, with D possibly being TRBD1 (5 bases). V was shortened by 1 base and J by 0 bases, with 9 bases between the two germline ends. The CDR3 contains 14 residues. Germline values: CDR1 DFQATT, CDR2 SNEGSKA (reference sequence).

There are many counts of this clonotype. The V gene is TRBV12-3 or TRBV12-4, the J gene TRBJ2-7; the D gene is possibly TRBD2 (5 bases). CDR3 size: 13 residues. With 4 bases removed from V and 2 bases from J, the gap between germline ends came to 9 bases. This chain's CDR3 is CASSSAATYEQYF. The DNA for the CDR3 is TGTGCCAGCAGTTCAGCGGCAACCTACGAGCAGTACTTC.

This clonotype rates as medium-sized. The V gene is TRBV12-3 or TRBV12-4, the J gene TRBJ1-2; D gene uncertain. CDR3 length: 14 amino acids. V lost 4 bases, J lost 5 bases, and 14 bases lay in between. For the CDR3, the DNA is TGTGCCAGCAGTTACTCCGGGCTTCCGTATGGCTACACCTTC. Encoded protein: CASSYSGLPYGYTF.

The table lists this clonotype with many counts. The rearrangement uses TRBV28 and TRBJ2-7; D is unclear. Germline loops: CDR1 MDHEN, CDR2 SYDVKM. Trimming took 2 bases from V and 3 from J, leaving 11 bases between them. This CDR3 is 14 amino acids long. As DNA, the CDR3 is TGTGCCAGCAGTTTAGCATACGAAAACTACGAGCAGTACTTC. Its protein product is CASSLAYENYEQYF. Looking up the rest from reference TRBV28 and TRBJ2-7 gives the full variable domain: DVKVTQSSRYLVKRTGEKVFLECVQDMDHENMFWYRQDPGLGLRLIYFSYDVKMKEKGDIPEGYSVSREKKERFSLILESASTNQTSMYLCASSLAYENYEQYFGPGTRLTVT.

This clonotype appeared many times. The rearrangement links TRBV2 to TRBJ2-2; maybe TRBD1 (7 bases). V was cut by 6 bases and J by 0 bases, with 11 bases left in between. Germline assignment: CDR1 SNHLY and CDR2 FYNNEI. This CDR3 comprises 15 residues. Here the CDR3 reads CASREGQSNTGELFF. The DNA for the CDR3 is TGTGCCAGCAGGGAGGGACAGTCGAACACCGGGGAGCTGTTTTTT. Full variable domain (outside the CDR3, taken from reference TRBV2 and TRBJ2-2): EPEVTQTPSHQVTQMGQEVILRCVPISNHLYFYWYRQILGQKVEFLVSFYNNEISEKSEIFDDQFSVERPDGSNFTLKIRSTKLEDSAMYFCASREGQSNTGELFFGEGSRLTVL.

This clonotype occurred many times. The chain combines TRBV2 with TRBJ1-5, with a weak D call TRBD1 (5 bases). Deletions cut 5 bases from V and 3 bases from J, with 11 bases between. In germline, CDR1 is SNHLY, CDR2 FYNNEI. The length of the CDR3 is 14 residues. The CDR3 protein is CASSKEGPNQPQHF. The DNA for the CDR3 is TGTGCCAGCAGTAAGGAGGGACCCAATCAGCCCCAGCATTTT.